Listed here is a single TCR beta chain. Profiling relied on immunoSEQ multiplex PCR, and the TCRdb table lists in-frame clones only, not all of them. Among under 95,000 clones, about nine tenths were seen once, and the ten largest hold approximately 1.3%. The germline V gene encodes CDR1 SGHVS and CDR2 FQNEAQ. The ends were cut back, 6 bases at V and 2 bases at J, with 19 bases in the middle. The CDR3 extends over 16 amino acids. These data originate in a study of OX40 agonist ivuxolimab in advanced cancers. Study-wide context: Every 2 weeks, patients received ivuxolimab intravenously, dosed at 0.01 to 10 mg/kg.

This TCR was sampled from an adult with an advanced solid tumor such as melanoma, head and neck, liver or kidney cancer. The chain uses TRBV7-8 and TRBJ1-1; tentative D call: TRBD1 (6 bases). The material was CD4+ or CD8+ T cells sorted from blood, obtained in a trial of the OX40 agonist ivuxolimab. The CDR3 nucleotides read TGTGCCAGCAGGGAGAGAGGAACGGGGACAAACACTGAAGCTTTCTTT. Protein product: CASRERGTGTNTEAFF.